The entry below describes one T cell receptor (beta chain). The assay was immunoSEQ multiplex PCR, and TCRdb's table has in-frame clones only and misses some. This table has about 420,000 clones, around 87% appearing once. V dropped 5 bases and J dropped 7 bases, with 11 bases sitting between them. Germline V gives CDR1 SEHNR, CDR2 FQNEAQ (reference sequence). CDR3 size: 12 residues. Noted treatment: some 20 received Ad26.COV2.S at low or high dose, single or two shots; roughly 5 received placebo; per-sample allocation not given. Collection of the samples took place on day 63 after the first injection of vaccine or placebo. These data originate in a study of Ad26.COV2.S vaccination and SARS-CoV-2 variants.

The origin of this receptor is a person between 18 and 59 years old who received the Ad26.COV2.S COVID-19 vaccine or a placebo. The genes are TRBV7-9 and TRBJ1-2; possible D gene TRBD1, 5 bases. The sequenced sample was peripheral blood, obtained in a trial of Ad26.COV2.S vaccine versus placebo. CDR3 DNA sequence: TGTGCCAGCAGCCCGGGACCTGGTGGCTACACCTTC. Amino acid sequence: CASSPGPGGYTF.